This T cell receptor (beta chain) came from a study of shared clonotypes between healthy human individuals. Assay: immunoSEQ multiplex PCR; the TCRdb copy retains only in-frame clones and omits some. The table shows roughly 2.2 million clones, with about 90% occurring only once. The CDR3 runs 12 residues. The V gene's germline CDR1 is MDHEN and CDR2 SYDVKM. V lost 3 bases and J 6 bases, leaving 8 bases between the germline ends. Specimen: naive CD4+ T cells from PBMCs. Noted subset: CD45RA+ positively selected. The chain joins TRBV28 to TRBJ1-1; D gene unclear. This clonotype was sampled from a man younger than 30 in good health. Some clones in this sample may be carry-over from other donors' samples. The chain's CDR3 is CASSFFISEAFF. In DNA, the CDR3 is TGTGCCAGCAGTTTTTTTATTTCTGAAGCTTTCTTT.